This entry lists 29 T cell receptor beta chains sequenced from one sample in a study of blood T cell repertoires in COVID-19. The data were produced by immunoSEQ multiplex PCR, yet TCRdb's version contains in-frame clones alone and is incomplete. The sample has 240,000 or so clones; 75% to 90% are singletons. Sequenced material: PBMCs or T cells enriched from blood (not recorded which). The receptor set was obtained from a man in his forties who had recovered from COVID-19.

The sample holds one count of this clone. This chain links TRBV12-5 with TRBJ2-4; 12 bases align to TRBD2. Germline CDR1 and CDR2: LGHNT and FRNRAP. The CDR3 covers 18 residues. V shed 6 bases and J 0 bases; nucleotides not matched to a gene: 9. The CDR3 region has the DNA TGTGCTAGTGGCTCCGATCTAGCGGGGGGGCTAGCCAAAAACATTCAGTACTTC. It is translated as CASGSDLAGGLAKNIQYF.

The chain combines TRBV7-3 with TRBJ1-1; a possible D gene is TRBD1 (5 bases). Per the germline V gene, CDR1 is SGHTA and CDR2 is FQGTGA. The V gene lost 5 bases and the J gene lost 8 bases, with 12 bases spanning the gap. This CDR3 has 12 residues. CDR3 protein: CASSTNRGEAFF. The CDR3 DNA follows: TGTGCCAGCAGCACAAATCGGGGGGAAGCTTTCTTT.

The CDR3: CASSFSGTGVYEQYF. The CDR3, as DNA: TGTGCCAGCAGTTTTTCCGGGACAGGGGTTTACGAGCAGTACTTC. The chain employs TRBV27 and TRBJ2-7; TRBD1 matches at 10 bases. The V gene's germline CDR1 is MNHEY and CDR2 SMNVEV (reference sequence). V dropped 3 bases and J dropped 4; count of bases not matched to a gene: 6. The CDR3 extends over 15 amino acids.

The chain joins TRBV28 to TRBJ2-1, with TRBD1 as a possible D gene (7 bases). V was pared by 3 bases and J by 0 bases, with 21 bases between. Germline V gene sequence: CDR1 MDHEN, CDR2 SYDVKM. This CDR3 comprises 19 residues. The CDR3 bases are TGTGCCAGCAGTTTTCTTCCCCTCAGGGGGGCAAGCTCCTACAATGAGCAGTTCTTC. Protein: CASSFLPLRGASSYNEQFF.

By sample fraction, this clone is medium-sized. The rearrangement joins TRBV5-6 to TRBJ1-5; possibly TRBD1 for D (6 bases). V was pared by 0 bases and J by 4 bases, with 11 bases between. The germline V gene encodes CDR1 SGHDT and CDR2 YYEEEE. This CDR3 spans 15 amino acids. Here the CDR3 reads CASSLVGGPNQPQHF. The CDR3 bases are TGTGCCAGCAGCTTGGTGGGGGGGCCGAATCAGCCCCAGCATTTT. Supplemented by reference TRBV5-6 and TRBJ1-5, the full variable domain reads DAGVTQSPTHLIKTRGQQVTLRCSPKSGHDTVSWYQQALGQGPQFIFQYYEEEERQRGNFPDRFSGHQFPNYSSELNVNALLLGDSALYLCASSLVGGPNQPQHFGDGTRLSIL.

The chain joins TRBV28 to TRBJ2-1; D unresolved. From germline, CDR1 is MDHEN and CDR2 SYDVKM. The CDR3 is 15 amino acids. V lost 4 bases to trimming and J lost 1 base, with 11 bases between them. DNA for the CDR3: TGTGCCAGCAGTTCGTATAGAGCGTCCTACAATGAGCAGTTCTTC. Residues: CASSSYRASYNEQFF.

A word on this clone: The sample contains more than one DNA sequence encoding this CDR3. The rearrangement links TRBV5-5 to TRBJ2-7; no firm D call. The CDR3 has 11 amino acids. Germline V gives CDR1 SGHKS, CDR2 YYEKEE (reference sequence). V lost 5 bases to trimming and J lost 2 bases, with 5 bases between them. Here the CDR3 reads CASSFTYEQYF. The CDR3 coding sequence is TGTGCCAGCAGTTTTACCTACGAGCAGTACTTC.

CDR3 nucleotide sequence: TGTGCCAGCAGCTTAATGGGGCACGGAGGGTCACCCCTCCACTTT. Amino acids: CASSLMGHGGSPLHF. This rearrangement joins TRBV7-3 to TRBJ1-6; a weak D match, TRBD1 (5 bases). V dropped 1 base and J dropped 10 bases, with 14 bases sitting between them. The CDR3 runs 15 residues. Germline V lookup: CDR1 SGHTA, CDR2 FQGTGA.

DNA for the CDR3: TGTGCCAGCAGCCTCCAGAGCGTCGGGGGTGAAAAACTGTTTTTT. This sequence encodes CASSLQSVGGEKLFF. The chain has TRBV4-2 and TRBJ1-4, with D perhaps TRBD1 (5 bases). Trimming cost V 4 bases and J 7 bases, with 16 bases left between them. Germline assignment: CDR1 LGHNA and CDR2 YNFKEQ. There are 15 residues in the CDR3.

The chain is built from TRBV18 and TRBJ1-4; no clear D. The germline gives CDR1 KGHSH, CDR2 LQKENI. The CDR3 contains 15 residues. V gave up 3 bases and J gave up 3 bases, with 11 bases separating them. CDR3: CASSPSQRSNEKLFF. The CDR3 coding sequence is TGTGCCAGCTCACCTAGCCAGAGATCTAATGAAAAACTGTTTTTT.

This clone was recorded at least ten times. The CDR3 sequence is CASSYSPGLAVSYNEQFF. CDR3 DNA sequence: TGTGCCAGCAGTTACTCCCCCGGGCTAGCGGTCTCCTACAATGAGCAGTTCTTC. The gene calls are TRBV6-2 or TRBV6-3 and TRBJ2-1, with 7 bases lining up with TRBD2. The germline gives CDR1 MNHEY, CDR2 SVGEGT. J was trimmed by 0 bases and V by 0 bases; bases with no gene match: 8. This CDR3 is built from 18 residues.

This chain joins TRBV7-2 and TRBJ2-7, with D possibly TRBD2 on 5 matching bases. Germline values: CDR1 SGHTA, CDR2 FQGNSA. The CDR3 is made up of 17 amino acids. Trimming took 1 base from V and 0 from J, leaving 16 bases between them. The CDR3 DNA is TGTGCCAGCAGCTTAGAGGTCGCAGCGGTGTTCTCCTACGAGCAGTACTTC. Protein: CASSLEVAAVFSYEQYF.

The rearrangement links TRBV6-5 to TRBJ1-2; 11 bases align to TRBD1. Germline V CDR1 and CDR2: MNHEY, SVGAGI. The CDR3 sequence is 15 residues long. Trimming took 10 bases from V and 4 from J; bases not matched to a gene: 11. In DNA, the CDR3 is TGTGCCATCGAAGTCGGGACAGGGGGTCTCTATGGCTACACCTTC. Encoded protein: CAIEVGTGGLYGYTF.

This chain joins TRBV30 and TRBJ1-1; D is ambiguous. The germline V gene encodes CDR1 GTSNPN and CDR2 SVGIG (reference sequence). The V and J ends lost 2 bases and 4 bases respectively, with 14 bases between them. The CDR3 is 14 amino acids. CDR3 amino acids: CAWSPGNEGTEAFF. The CDR3 nucleotides read TGTGCCTGGAGTCCGGGGAACGAGGGCACTGAAGCTTTCTTT.

The rearrangement links TRBV5-4 to TRBJ1-3; possible D gene TRBD1, 6 bases. Germline V gene lookup returns CDR1 SGHNT and CDR2 YYREEE (reference sequence). Trimming took off 4 bases at V and 4 bases at J, with 9 bases between the two ends. The CDR3 loop spans 13 amino acids. The DNA for the CDR3 is TGTGCCAGCAGCAGGACAGCCGGAAACACCATATATTTT. Protein: CASSRTAGNTIYF.

This clone showed up many times. This rearrangement joins TRBV7-9 to TRBJ1-5, with 7 bases identical to TRBD1. The J segment lost 5 bases and the V segment lost 7 bases, leaving 11 bases of the junction unmatched. CDR1 and CDR2 from the germline V gene are SEHNR and FQNEAQ (reference sequence). CDR3 length: 15 residues. In DNA form, the CDR3 reads TGTGCCAGCACCAAACCAGACAGGGTGGATCAGCCCCAGCATTTT. It codes for CASTKPDRVDQPQHF.

A single count supports this clone. The chain recombines TRBV27 with TRBJ1-5; no clear D gene. From germline, CDR1 is MNHEY and CDR2 SMNVEV (reference sequence). The V end was cut by 4 bases, the J end by 4 bases, with 14 bases between. The CDR3 is made up of 15 amino acids. CDR3 sequence: CASSYGTEPNQPQHF. CDR3 in DNA: TGTGCCAGCAGTTATGGCACGGAGCCGAATCAGCCCCAGCATTTT.

The rearrangement joins TRBV7-8 to TRBJ2-2; 10 bases align to TRBD1. CDR1 is SGHVS and CDR2 is FQNEAQ in the germline V gene. This CDR3 region has 20 residues. V gave up 1 base and J gave up 3 bases; unmatched junction bases: 14. The CDR3 DNA is TGTGCCAGCAGCTTAGGAACCGGGACAGGGGTGTTGGGGGACACCGGGGAGCTGTTTTTT. This translates into CASSLGTGTGVLGDTGELFF. Variable domain in full (rest from reference TRBV7-8 and TRBJ2-2): GAGVSQSPRYKVAKRGQDVALRCDPISGHVSLFWYQQALGQGPEFLTYFQNEAQLDKSGLPSDRFFAERPEGSVSTLKIQRTQQEDSAVYLCASSLGTGTGVLGDTGELFFGEGSRLTVL.

The chain is built from TRBV29-1 and TRBJ1-2, with TRBD1 as a possible D gene (5 bases). Trimming stripped 4 bases from V and 2 bases from J, with 8 bases between. From germline, CDR1 is SQVTM and CDR2 ANQGSEA. The CDR3 has 12 amino acids. The CDR3 nucleotides read TGCAGCGTTGTGGGGGGAAACTATGGCTACACCTTC. Translation: CSVVGGNYGYTF. The complete variable domain, with remaining parts taken from reference TRBV29-1 and TRBJ1-2, reads SAVISQKPSRDICQRGTSLTIQCQVDSQVTMMFWYRQQPGQSLTLIATANQGSEATYESGFVIDKFPISRPNLTFSTLTVSNMSPEDSSIYLCSVVGGNYGYTFGSGTRLTVV.

V and J are TRBV5-1 and TRBJ1-6; 9 bases match TRBD1. The junction had 9 bases not matched to a gene; V was cut back by 2 bases and J by 12 bases. The germline CDR1 and CDR2 sequences are SGHRS and YFSETQ. This CDR3 is 15 amino acids long. CDR3: CASSFGTGNSRPLHF. Here the CDR3 DNA reads TGCGCCAGCAGCTTCGGGACAGGGAATTCTCGACCCCTCCACTTT.

The chain is built from TRBV7-9 and TRBJ1-4; 8 bases match TRBD1. V shed 6 bases, J shed 8 bases, and the junction held 8 bases outside the gene matches. The CDR3 covers 14 residues. Germline V gene sequence: CDR1 SEHNR, CDR2 FQNEAQ (reference sequence). The CDR3 here is CASRGQVIEEKLFF. CDR3 nucleotides: TGTGCCAGCAGGGGACAGGTTATCGAGGAAAAACTGTTTTTT.

This clone appeared a few times. The chain couples TRBV19 to TRBJ1-2, with TRBD1 matching 10 bases. CDR1 is LNHDA, CDR2 SQIVND, per germline (reference sequence). This CDR3 is built from 15 residues. V trimming: 7 bases; J trimming: 4 bases; junction bases outside the gene matches: 9. DNA for the CDR3: TGTGCCAGTAAAGAAACGGGACAGGGGACCTATGGCTACACCTTC. The encoded protein is CASKETGQGTYGYTF.

This clone was seen once. The chain uses TRBV2 and TRBJ1-1, with TRBD1 matching 7 bases. Germline CDR1 reads SNHLY; CDR2 reads FYNNEI. The CDR3 runs to 14 residues. V shed 6 bases, J shed 5 bases, and the junction held 9 bases outside the gene matches. The CDR3 DNA reads TGTGCCAGCAGCAAAACAGGGGTCGGGACTGAAGCTTTCTTT. This gives the protein CASSKTGVGTEAFF.

This clone has only one observation. J is TRBJ1-1 and V is TRBV9, with D possibly TRBD1 on 5 matching bases. CDR1 is SGDLS, CDR2 YYNGEE, per germline. Trimming cost V 3 bases and J 1 base, with 10 bases left between them. The length of the CDR3 is 14 residues. CDR3 coding DNA: TGTGCCAGCAGCGAAGCAGGGCAGAACACTGAAGCTTTCTTT. Its protein is CASSEAGQNTEAFF. Complete variable domain (other parts from reference TRBV9 and TRBJ1-1): DSGVTQTPKHLITATGQRVTLRCSPRSGDLSVYWYQQSLDQGLQFLIQYYNGEERAKGNILERFSAQQFPDLHSELNLSSLELGDSALYFCASSEAGQNTEAFFGQGTRLTVV.

CDR3 nucleotide sequence: TGTGCCAGCAGCTTAGGGCTAGCGGGAGTAGAGACCCAGTACTTC. The encoded protein is CASSLGLAGVETQYF. This chain joins TRBV7-3 and TRBJ2-5, with 10 nucleotides matching TRBD2. CDR3 length equals 15 residues. Germline CDR1 is SGHTA and CDR2 is FQGTGA. Losses at the gene ends were 2 bases for V and 4 bases for J; bases not matched to a gene: 4.

The chain combines TRBV30 with TRBJ1-4, with D perhaps matching TRBD1 (5 bases). Germline CDR1 GTSNPN, CDR2 SVGIG (reference sequence). Trimming left V 0 bases short and J 6 bases short, with 11 bases between. This CDR3 has 14 residues. In DNA, the CDR3 is TGTGCCTGGAGTGTACGCCCGGGGGATGAAAAACTGTTTTTT. It specifies CAWSVRPGDEKLFF.

The chain recombines TRBV13 with TRBJ2-5, with 14 bases matching TRBD2. In germline, CDR1 is PRHDT, CDR2 FYEKMQ (reference sequence). The CDR3 has 17 residues. The ends lost 5 bases at V and 4 bases at J; junction bases unmatched: 9. This chain's CDR3 is CASSPTPTSGRGETQYF. The CDR3, as DNA: TGTGCCAGCAGCCCAACCCCGACTAGCGGGAGGGGAGAGACCCAGTACTTC.

The rearrangement joins TRBV18 to TRBJ1-3; D possibly corresponds to TRBD1 (5 bases). CDR3 length: 17 amino acids. Looked up from germline, CDR1 is KGHSH and CDR2 is LQKENI. V was pared by 1 base and J by 0 bases, with 13 bases between. This CDR3 reads CASSPQMRQHSGNTIYF. CDR3 in DNA: TGTGCCAGCTCACCACAAATGAGACAGCACTCTGGAAACACCATATATTTT.

This clone has just one count. The chain combines TRBV7-2 with TRBJ2-7; 11 nucleotides align to TRBD2. The length of the CDR3 is 15 residues. Trimming removed 5 bases from V and 4 bases from J; junction bases left unmatched: 7. The V gene's germline CDR1 is SGHTA and CDR2 FQGNSA. The CDR3 region has the DNA TGTGCCAGCAGCCTCACTAGCGGGAGTTCTTACGAGCAGTACTTC. The encoded protein is CASSLTSGSSYEQYF.